This TCR beta chain originates from a study of CD8+CD57+ T cells in acquired aplastic anemia. Unmatched junction bases numbered 3, after V lost 4 bases and J lost 10 bases. Germline V gene sequence: CDR1 SQVTM, CDR2 ANQGSEA. The CDR3 contains 12 residues. This clonotype showed up many times. Its target is not known. Patients included in sequencing had previously demonstrated CD8+CD57+ cell expansion by flow cytometry. TCR beta VDJ and CDR3 profiling used genomic DNA as template. Using its own MiXCR run on the reads, TCRdb lists one record per CDR3 protein. The profile covers a few hundred thousand distinct CDR3 sequences, with about a third appearing a single time and around 0.82% taken by the ten largest. Study-wide points: It was found that fewer than 35 CD8+ CDR3 sequences were shared between patients and controls.

This chain uses TRBV29-1 with TRBJ1-4, with 10 nucleotides matching TRBD1. The clonotype originates from a human donor with aplastic anemia. Sequencing was done on a sample of sorted CD4+, CD8+, or CD8+CD57+ T cells (not recorded which) from PBMCs. CDR3 sequence: CSVGQGAGKLFF. DNA of the CDR3: TGCAGCGTTGGACAGGGGGCGGGAAAACTGTTTTTT. The full variable domain, its missing parts supplied by reference TRBV29-1 and TRBJ1-4, is SAVISQKPSRDICQRGTSLTIQCQVDSQVTMMFWYRQQPGQSLTLIATANQGSEATYESGFVIDKFPISRPNLTFSTLTVSNMSPEDSSIYLCSVGQGAGKLFFGSGTQLSVL.